Listed below are T cell receptor beta chains from one sample, sequenced in a study of blood T cell repertoires in COVID-19. Only in-frame clones appear in the TCRdb table, and some are missing; sequencing was by immunoSEQ multiplex PCR. The sample consists of fewer than 250,000 clones, about nine tenths of them appearing once. The sample comprised PBMCs or T cells enriched from blood (not recorded which). All receptors derive from a young woman with acute COVID-19. The CDR3 runs from the conserved cysteine through the conserved F or W. A D gene is named only where the DNA matches it firmly. Clone size is stated in some rows and not others, as once, few, many or a class when expanded.

>.|TRBJ2-1|TRBV2|TRBD2
CASSPFTSGGVNEQFF
TGTGCCAGCAGTCCCTTTACTAGCGGGGGGGTCAATGAGCAGTTCTTC
>.|TRBJ2-5|TRBV11-3|.
CASSLGLQETQYF
TGTGCCAGCAGCTTGGGGCTCCAAGAGACCCAGTACTTC
>.|TRBJ1-5|TRBV19|.
CASSMMRASNQPQHF
TGTGCCAGTAGTATGATGAGGGCTAGCAATCAGCCCCAGCATTTT
>.|TRBJ1-2|TRBV6-5|TRBD1
CASSYRGLNYGYTF
TGTGCCAGCAGTTACAGGGGGCTTAACTATGGCTACACCTTC
>.|TRBJ2-2|TRBV6-4|TRBD1
CATRRDRGTGELFF
TGTGCCACCCGCCGGGACAGGGGAACCGGGGAGCTGTTTTTT
>.|TRBJ2-5|TRBV7-2|TRBD1
CASSLNRGHMETQYF
TGTGCCAGCAGCTTAAACAGGGGGCATATGGAGACCCAGTACTTC
>.|TRBJ2-1|TRBV5-1|TRBD2
CASSSRSGGGGEQFF
TGCGCCAGCAGCTCAAGGAGCGGGGGGGGAGGTGAGCAGTTCTTC
>.|TRBJ1-2|TRBV5-1|TRBD1
CASSLGQGESGYTF
TGCGCCAGCAGCTTGGGACAGGGGGAGTCTGGCTACACCTTC
>.|TRBJ2-3|TRBV11-2|.
CASSLVGGSTDTQYF
TGTGCCAGCAGCTTAGTGGGCGGGAGCACAGATACGCAGTATTTT
>.|TRBJ1-2|TRBV2|.
CASSLGVGGYTF
TGTGCCAGCAGTCTAGGGGTTGGTGGCTACACCTTC
>.|TRBJ1-2|TRBV29-1|.
CSVPGAGRANYGYTF
TGCAGCGTGCCCGGAGCAGGGCGAGCTAACTATGGCTACACCTTC
>.|TRBJ2-7|TRBV7-8|TRBD2
CASRLAGSYEQYF
TGTGCCAGCAGACTAGCGGGGTCCTACGAGCAGTACTTC
>.|TRBJ1-6|TRBV11-2|TRBD1
CASSYGHRGSNSPLHF
TGTGCCAGCAGCTACGGACACAGGGGCTCGAATTCACCCCTCCACTTT
>.|TRBJ1-5|TRBV6-5|.
CASGQGRQPQHF
TGTGCCAGCGGGCAGGGCCGTCAGCCCCAGCATTTT
>once|TRBJ1-4|TRBV9|TRBD1
CASSGPTGGATEKLFF
TGTGCCAGCAGCGGCCCGACAGGGGGCGCAACGGAAAAACTGTTTTTT
>.|TRBJ1-1|TRBV15|TRBD1
CATSRDSLGAFF
TGTGCCACCAGTAGGGACAGCCTGGGAGCTTTCTTT
>once|TRBJ1-5|TRBV6-5|.
CASIALYSNQPQHF
TGTGCCAGCATTGCGCTTTATAGCAATCAGCCCCAGCATTTT
>.|TRBJ2-5|TRBV9|.
CASSVDPLDQGGETQYF
TGTGCCAGCAGCGTAGACCCCTTGGACCAGGGGGGAGAGACCCAGTACTTC
>few|TRBJ1-1|TRBV10-3|TRBD1
CAISVGTGNTEAFF
TGTGCCATCAGTGTAGGGACAGGCAACACTGAAGCTTTCTTT
>.|TRBJ2-7|TRBV6-5|.
CASSYERQGHEQYF
TGTGCCAGCAGTTACGAAAGGCAGGGCCACGAGCAGTACTTC
>.|TRBJ1-2|TRBV15|TRBD1
CATSRVQGGLYGYTF
TGTGCCACCAGCAGAGTTCAGGGGGGCCTCTATGGCTACACCTTC
>.|TRBJ1-6|TRBV4-3|TRBD1
CASSATGQGTSPLHF
TGCGCCAGCAGCGCTACGGGACAGGGGACTTCACCCCTCCACTTT
>.|TRBJ2-1|TRBV11-2|TRBD2
CASSSGLAGATEQFF
TGTGCCAGCAGCTCCGGACTAGCGGGGGCCACTGAGCAGTTCTTC
>.|TRBJ1-5|TRBV27|.
CASSLSRGAGQPQHF
TGTGCCAGCAGTTTAAGCAGGGGCGCAGGTCAGCCCCAGCATTTT
>.|TRBJ1-1|TRBV7-9|.
CASSLEVGGGTEAFF
TGTGCCAGCAGCTTAGAAGTCGGGGGTGGCACTGAAGCTTTCTTT
>.|TRBJ2-2|TRBV7-9|TRBD1
CASSLWAGGQAANTGELFF
TGTGCCAGCAGCTTATGGGCAGGGGGTCAAGCCGCGAACACCGGGGAGCTGTTTTTT
>few|TRBJ1-5|TRBV12-3/TRBV12-4|.
CASSRSIGAQHF
TGTGCCAGCAGCCGGTCCATAGGAGCCCAGCATTTT
>.|TRBJ1-1|TRBV7-2|TRBD1
CASSPGQGEAFF
TGTGCCAGCAGCCCAGGACAGGGAGAAGCTTTCTTT
>.|TRBJ2-4|TRBV5-1|TRBD1
CASSLDSPGQGTQGIQYF
TGCGCCAGCAGCTTGGACTCGCCGGGACAGGGGACACAGGGGATTCAGTACTTC
>.|TRBJ1-4|TRBV6-5|.
CASSLGPYSSEKLFF
TGTGCCAGCAGTCTGGGCCCCTACTCGAGTGAAAAACTGTTTTTT
>few|TRBJ1-5|TRBV19|TRBD1
CATKAVTGANQPQHF
TGTGCCACCAAAGCAGTGACAGGGGCCAATCAGCCCCAGCATTTT
>.|TRBJ1-4|TRBV7-9|TRBD1
CASSTTGWDEKLFF
TGTGCCAGCAGCACGACAGGGTGGGATGAAAAACTGTTTTTT
>.|TRBJ2-2|TRBV2|TRBD2
CASTPWFSSRAGAGHNTGELFF
TGTGCCAGCACTCCCTGGTTTTCCTCGAGAGCGGGGGCCGGTCATAACACCGGGGAGCTGTTTTTT
>.|TRBJ2-7|TRBV13|TRBD1
CASSLGRQGRYEQYF
TGTGCCAGCAGCTTAGGCCGACAGGGCCGCTACGAGCAGTACTTC
>.|TRBJ1-1|TRBV5-1|TRBD1
CASSFRGRETEAFF
TGCGCCAGCAGCTTCAGGGGGCGAGAAACTGAAGCTTTCTTT
>.|TRBJ1-6|TRBV27|.
CASSFAGRNSPLHF
TGTGCCAGCAGTTTTGCAGGAAGGAATTCACCCCTCCACTTT
>.|TRBJ1-1|TRBV30|.
CAWSVGGDTEAFF
TGTGCCTGGAGTGTAGGAGGGGATACTGAAGCTTTCTTT
>.|TRBJ2-1|TRBV10-3|TRBD2
CAIRASSGGPINEQFF
TGTGCCATCAGGGCCTCTAGCGGGGGGCCGATCAATGAGCAGTTCTTC
>.|TRBJ2-7|TRBV12-3/TRBV12-4|.
CASSDYYEQYF
TGTGCCAGCAGCGACTACTACGAGCAGTACTTC
>.|TRBJ1-4|TRBV5-1|.
CASSIETTRMVEKLFF
TGCGCCAGCAGCATAGAGACAACTCGAATGGTGGAAAAACTGTTTTTT
>.|TRBJ1-4|TRBV16|.
CASSRNDMGNEKLFF
TGTGCCAGCAGCCGAAACGACATGGGTAATGAAAAACTGTTTTTT
>.|TRBJ1-2|TRBV6-2/TRBV6-3|.
CASSYSTLLYGYTF
TGTGCCAGCAGTTACTCGACTTTACTCTATGGCTACACCTTC
>.|TRBJ1-2|TRBV18|TRBD1
CASSPGQGSYGYTF
TGTGCCAGCTCCCCAGGACAGGGGAGTTATGGCTACACCTTC
>.|TRBJ1-2|TRBV4-1|TRBD1
CASSQDPTGGEVGYTF
TGCGCCAGCAGCCAAGATCCTACAGGGGGCGAGGTTGGCTACACCTTC
>.|TRBJ2-6|TRBV18|TRBD2
CASSRATSAQNVLTF
TGTGCCAGCTCACGGGCAACTAGCGCGCAAAACGTCCTGACTTTC
>.|TRBJ1-1|TRBV6-5|.
CAAPREMNTEAFF
TGTGCCGCGCCGAGGGAAATGAACACTGAAGCTTTCTTT
>.|TRBJ1-2|TRBV19|TRBD1
CASSPDGQGGYGYTF
TGTGCCAGTAGTCCTGATGGACAGGGGGGCTATGGCTACACCTTC
>.|TRBJ1-2|TRBV12-3/TRBV12-4|.
CASSVQVHYGYTF
TGTGCCAGCAGTGTCCAGGTTCACTATGGCTACACCTTC
>.|TRBJ2-7|TRBV7-9|TRBD1
CASSLGQGQYF
TGTGCCAGCAGCTTAGGACAGGGGCAGTACTTC
>once|TRBJ2-7|TRBV3-1/TRBV3-2|TRBD2
CASSQGFSGGVTEQYF
TGTGCCAGCAGCCAAGGGTTTAGCGGGGGGGTGACCGAGCAGTACTTC
>.|TRBJ2-1|TRBV13|.
CASSFLTSGPGEQFF
TGTGCCAGCAGCTTCCTCACCTCAGGGCCCGGTGAGCAGTTCTTC
>.|TRBJ2-7|TRBV19|TRBD1
CASSMTGGSYEQYF
TGTGCCAGTAGTATGACAGGGGGCTCCTACGAGCAGTACTTC
>.|TRBJ1-5|TRBV29-1|.
CSVDGGGSNQPQHF
TGCAGCGTTGATGGGGGGGGGAGCAATCAGCCCCAGCATTTT
>.|TRBJ2-2|TRBV9|.
CASSVGGGTNTGELFF
TGTGCCAGCAGCGTAGGAGGAGGAACGAACACCGGGGAGCTGTTTTTT
>.|TRBJ2-3|TRBV25-1|TRBD2
CASSPAGTDTQYF
TGTGCCAGCAGTCCAGCGGGGACAGATACGCAGTATTTT
>few|TRBJ1-4|TRBV11-2|TRBD1
CASSLNPTGGRKLFF
TGTGCCAGCAGCTTAAATCCTACAGGGGGGCGGAAACTGTTTTTT
>.|TRBJ1-1|TRBV19|.
CASCGSSILNTEAFF
TGTGCCAGTTGCGGGTCTAGTATCTTAAACACTGAAGCTTTCTTT
>.|TRBJ1-5|TRBV2|TRBD1
CASSPQGGSIQPQHF
TGTGCCAGCAGTCCACAGGGGGGGTCGATTCAGCCCCAGCATTTT
>.|TRBJ2-7|TRBV7-9|.
CASSLKRDEQYF
TGTGCCAGCAGCTTAAAGAGGGACGAGCAGTACTTC